This T cell receptor beta chain was recovered during a study of tumor and adjacent non-tumor tissue in lung cancer. Overall study findings and caveats: Tumor TCR diversity, when higher, was linked to shorter survival.

This CDR3 contains 17 residues. Per germline, CDR1 SGHAT and CDR2 FQNNGV. Unmatched junction bases numbered 12, after V lost 5 bases and J lost 1 base. No cell sorting was done before RNA was extracted from the tissue. Distant lung tissue was collected more than 3 cm away from the tumor edge. In this sample, this clonotype is medium-sized. Its antigen is not known. The library came from three nested PCR rounds adapted from ARM-PCR protocols. TCRdb processed the multiplex PCR reads anew with MiXCR; each CDR3 protein has one entry. Here the sample spans some 100,000 distinct CDR3 sequences, 65% being singletons.

V usage is TRBV11-2 and J usage is TRBJ1-2; TRBD1 agrees at 8 bases. This TCR derives from a man aged 25 to 45 with non-small cell lung cancer. Specimen: distant non-tumor lung tissue. The CDR3 DNA sequence: TGTGCCAGCAGCATCCTAGGGACAGGCAACCTTAACTATGGCTACACCTTC. This encodes CASSILGTGNLNYGYTF.